This TCR beta chain was profiled in a study of metastatic and nonmetastatic thyroid tumors. For the study at large: Both malignant and benign thyroid patients supplied peripheral blood and tumor or nodule tissue samples, across which the repertoires of these patients were then compared. Whole-study results and caveats: The study reportedly found significantly higher TCR beta diversity in malignant thyroid tumors than benign nodules, in blood and tumor.

None of the patients had undergone any treatment ahead of thyroid surgery. TCRdb re-called the PCR reads through MiXCR. The table has approximately 38,000 clones, 25% to 30% seen once; the top ten hold roughly 9.1%. The V and J ends lost 3 bases and 12 bases respectively, with 18 bases between them. The CDR3 runs 14 residues. CDR1 and CDR2 from the germline V gene are MDHEN and SYDVKM. This clone was observed a handful of times. Its antigen is not known. Sequencing was carried out using blood. The sequence was obtained from a female donor with papillary thyroid cancer or a benign thyroid nodule (not recorded which). Some clones in this sample may be carry-over from other donors' samples. The chain employs TRBV28 and TRBJ1-5, with a tentative D call TRBD1 (5 bases). The CDR3 sequence: CASSFSTASQNQHF. CDR3 bases: TGTGCCAGCAGTTTTTCGACAGCCTCTCAGAACCAGCATTTT.